The TCR beta chain under discussion was sequenced for a study of cytomegalovirus exposure and HLA in healthy donors. J was trimmed by 9 bases and V by 1 base; bases with no gene match: 13. CDR3 length equals 16 residues. Germline V CDR1 and CDR2: SGHTA, FQGTGA. The repertoire was sequenced with immunoSEQ multiplex PCR; TCRdb's copy has only in-frame clones and lacks some. The sample yields 180,000 or so clones, approximately 86% seen once. This chain connects TRBV7-3 to TRBJ2-5; TRBD1 aligns across 8 bases. The TCR originated in a man aged 30 to 45 in good health and CMV-seropositive. What was sequenced was PBMCs. The chain's CDR3 is CASSLSGTGGLVAQYF. CDR3 sequence (DNA): TGTGCCAGCAGCTTAAGTGGGACAGGAGGGTTAGTGGCCCAGTACTTC. The whole variable domain, remainder taken from reference TRBV7-3 and TRBJ2-5, is GAGVSQTPSNKVTEKGKYVELRCDPISGHTALYWYRQSLGQGPEFLIYFQGTGAADDSGLPNDRFFAVRPEGSVSTLKIQRTERGDSAVYLCASSLSGTGGLVAQYFGPGTRLLVL.